This T cell receptor (beta chain) comes out of a study of blood T cell repertoires in COVID-19. Study in general: The samples span acute and convalescent COVID-19 from the United States, Italy and Spain. The analysed material was cDNA or gDNA that came from T cells, B-cell-depleted T cells, or PBMCs.

The germline V gene encodes CDR1 WSHSY and CDR2 SAAADI. V was pared by 6 bases and J by 3 bases, with 7 bases of the junction left unmatched. CDR3 length: 16 amino acids. In the source study's methods: For nucleated cells, counts were estimated from reference gene primer amplification. Libraries were prepared by immunoSEQ multiplex PCR; TCRdb keeps only in-frame clonotypes and omits some of them. Clonal size and the V and J genes are those of that table, whereas D and trimming came from the DNA. The sample records 40,000 to 50,000 clones, 90% being singletons. In this sample, this clone turned up once.

Specimen: peripheral blood. The source is a human donor in a cohort sampled during active COVID-19. The J gene is TRBJ2-1, the V gene TRBV10-2, with 11 bases aligning to TRBD2. The CDR3 loop reads CASRDIAGGNYNEQFF. CDR3 coding DNA: TGCGCCAGCAGGGACATAGCGGGAGGGAACTACAATGAGCAGTTCTTC.